In this sample, the clone carrying this T cell receptor beta chain turned up many times. The target antigen is unknown. The CDR3 has 15 residues. Trimming shortened V by 5 bases and J by 0 bases, and 10 bases separated the two germline ends. This sample was taken from a study of identical twins. TCRdb recomputed calls from the 5' RACE reads with MiXCR, one row per CDR3 protein. The table records 450,000 or so distinct CDR3 sequences, 20% to 25% of them present only once. The study's findings and limits: Out-of-frame alpha sequences common to twins exhibited an excess of low generation probability. Zero-insertion analyses were open to partial confounding by invariant MAIT and iNKT cells.

This sample also belongs to another study, concerning T cells expressing NK-cell markers. This second study says: Investigators obtained TCR beta repertoires from sorted CD3+CD56+NKG2C+, CD3+CD56+NKG2C- and CD3+CD56-NKG2C+ T cells.

The material sequenced was CD4+ T cells sorted from blood. This TCR came from a woman younger than 35 in good health. The rearrangement links TRBV12-3 or TRBV12-4 to TRBJ2-2; D is unresolved. CDR3 coding DNA: TGTGCCAGCAGTGCCGGCGGTTCGAACACCGGGGAGCTGTTTTTT. Protein sequence: CASSAGGSNTGELFF.